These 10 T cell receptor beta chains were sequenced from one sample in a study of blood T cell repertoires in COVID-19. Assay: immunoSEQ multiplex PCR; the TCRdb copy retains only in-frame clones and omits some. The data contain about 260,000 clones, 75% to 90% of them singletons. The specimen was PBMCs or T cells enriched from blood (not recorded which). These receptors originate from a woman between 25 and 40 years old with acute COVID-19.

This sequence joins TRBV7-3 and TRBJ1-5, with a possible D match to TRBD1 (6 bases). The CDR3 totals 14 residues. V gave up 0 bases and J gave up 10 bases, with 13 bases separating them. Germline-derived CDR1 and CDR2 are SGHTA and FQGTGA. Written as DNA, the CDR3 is TGTGCCAGCAGCTTAACCGCCCAGGGGAGTCCCCAGCATTTT. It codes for CASSLTAQGSPQHF. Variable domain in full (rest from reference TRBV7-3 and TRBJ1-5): GAGVSQTPSNKVTEKGKYVELRCDPISGHTALYWYRQSLGQGPEFLIYFQGTGAADDSGLPNDRFFAVRPEGSVSTLKIQRTERGDSAVYLCASSLTAQGSPQHFGDGTRLSIL.

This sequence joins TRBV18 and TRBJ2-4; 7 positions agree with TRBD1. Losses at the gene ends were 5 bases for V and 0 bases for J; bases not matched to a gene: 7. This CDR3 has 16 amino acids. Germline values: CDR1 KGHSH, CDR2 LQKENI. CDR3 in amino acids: CASSSGQTLAKNIQYF. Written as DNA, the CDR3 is TGTGCCAGCTCATCGGGACAGACACTAGCCAAAAACATTCAGTACTTC.

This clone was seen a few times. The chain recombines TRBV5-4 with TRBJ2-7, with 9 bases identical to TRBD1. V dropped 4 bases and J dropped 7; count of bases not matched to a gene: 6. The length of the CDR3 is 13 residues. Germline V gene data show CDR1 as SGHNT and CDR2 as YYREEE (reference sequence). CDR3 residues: CASSPGQGFEQYF. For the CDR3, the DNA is TGTGCCAGCAGCCCGGGACAGGGATTTGAGCAGTACTTC.

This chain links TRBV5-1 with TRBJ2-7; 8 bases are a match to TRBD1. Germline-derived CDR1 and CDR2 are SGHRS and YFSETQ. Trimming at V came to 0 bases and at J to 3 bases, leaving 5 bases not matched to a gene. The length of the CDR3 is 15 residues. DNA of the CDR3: TGCGCCAGCAGCTTGGATCAGGGGGCCTACTACGAGCAGTACTTC. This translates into CASSLDQGAYYEQYF.

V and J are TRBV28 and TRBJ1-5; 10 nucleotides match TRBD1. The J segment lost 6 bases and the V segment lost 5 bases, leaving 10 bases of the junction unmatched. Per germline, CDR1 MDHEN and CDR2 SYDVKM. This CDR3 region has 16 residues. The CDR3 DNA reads TGTGCCAGCAGTAACACGGACAGGGGGAAGGGTCAGCCCCAGCATTTT. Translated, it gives CASSNTDRGKGQPQHF.

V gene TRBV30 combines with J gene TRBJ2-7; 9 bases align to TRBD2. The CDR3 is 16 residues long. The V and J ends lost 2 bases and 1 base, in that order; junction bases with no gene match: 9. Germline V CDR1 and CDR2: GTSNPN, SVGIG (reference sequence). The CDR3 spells CAWSTGSGSRSYEQYF. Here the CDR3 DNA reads TGTGCCTGGAGTACAGGTAGCGGGAGTAGGTCCTACGAGCAGTACTTC. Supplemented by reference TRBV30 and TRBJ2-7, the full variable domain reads SQTIHQWPATLVQPVGSPLSLECTVEGTSNPNLYWYRQAAGRGLQLLFYSVGIGQISSEVPQNLSASRPQDRQFILSSKKLLLSDSGFYLCAWSTGSGSRSYEQYFGPGTRLTVT.

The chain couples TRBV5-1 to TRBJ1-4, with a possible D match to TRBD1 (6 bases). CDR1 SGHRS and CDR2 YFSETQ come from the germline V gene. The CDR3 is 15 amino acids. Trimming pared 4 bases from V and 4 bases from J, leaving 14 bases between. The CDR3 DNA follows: TGCGCCAGCAGCCCCGAGACAGGACGTAATGAAAAACTGTTTTTT. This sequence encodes CASSPETGRNEKLFF.

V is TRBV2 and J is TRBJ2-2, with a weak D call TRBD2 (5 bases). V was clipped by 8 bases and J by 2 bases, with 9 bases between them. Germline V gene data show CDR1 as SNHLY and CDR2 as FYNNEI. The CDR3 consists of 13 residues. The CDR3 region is CASVEANTGELFF. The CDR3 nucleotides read TGTGCCAGCGTGGAGGCAAACACCGGGGAGCTGTTTTTT.

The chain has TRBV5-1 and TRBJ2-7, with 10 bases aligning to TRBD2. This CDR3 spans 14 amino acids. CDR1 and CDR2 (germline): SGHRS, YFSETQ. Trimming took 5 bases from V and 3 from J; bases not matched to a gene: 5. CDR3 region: CASRASGSIYEQYF. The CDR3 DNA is TGCGCCAGCAGAGCTAGCGGGAGCATCTACGAGCAGTACTTC.

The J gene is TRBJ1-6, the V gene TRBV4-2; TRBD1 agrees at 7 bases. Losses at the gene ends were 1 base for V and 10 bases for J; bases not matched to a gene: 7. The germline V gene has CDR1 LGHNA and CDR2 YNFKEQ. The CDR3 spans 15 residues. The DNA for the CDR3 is TGTGCCAGCAGCCAAGGACAGGGTTTTTCCTCACCCCTCCACTTT. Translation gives CASSQGQGFSSPLHF.